Listed below are T cell receptor beta chains from one sample, sequenced in a study of T-cell reconstitution after alpha-beta-depleted transplantation in children. TCRdb reanalysed the PCR reads using MiXCR and keeps one entry per CDR3 protein. The repertoire has 200,000 to 250,000 distinct CDR3 sequences, about a tenth of them found once; the top ten carry around 6%. The sequencing used PBMCs from the stem cell graft donor, collected from the stem cell graft. These receptors all come from a human donor who donated a stem cell graft to a child with acute lymphoblastic leukemia. CDR3s include the opening cysteine and the closing phenylalanine or tryptophan. The D gene is left open where the match is weak. Only some rows state a clone size, as once, few, many or a class for expanded clones.

clone_size: many; cdr3_length: 15; j_call: TRBJ2-5; v_call: TRBV5-6; d_call: .; cdr3_aa: CASRPVSATSGTQYF; cdr3_nt: TGTGCCAGCAGACCGGTCTCAGCCACTTCAGGGACCCAGTACTTC
clone_size: few; cdr3_length: 15; j_call: TRBJ2-2; v_call: TRBV6-1; d_call: TRBD1; cdr3_aa: CASSHNRGATGELFF; cdr3_nt: TGTGCCAGCAGTCATAACAGGGGCGCCACCGGGGAGCTGTTTTTT
clone_size: .; cdr3_length: 15; j_call: TRBJ1-1; v_call: TRBV3-1; d_call: .; cdr3_aa: CASSQGVGSNTEAFF; cdr3_nt: TGTGCCAGCAGCCAAGGAGTCGGCTCGAACACTGAAGCTTTCTTT
clone_size: many; cdr3_length: 14; j_call: TRBJ2-7; v_call: TRBV20-1; d_call: .; cdr3_aa: CSAGYAGAGYEQYF; cdr3_nt: TGCAGTGCTGGGTACGCGGGGGCCGGCTACGAGCAGTACTTC
clone_size: .; cdr3_length: 15; j_call: TRBJ2-2; v_call: TRBV5-1; d_call: TRBD2; cdr3_aa: CASSFRLADTGELFF; cdr3_nt: TGCGCCAGCAGCTTCCGACTAGCGGACACCGGGGAGCTGTTTTTT
clone_size: .; cdr3_length: 14; j_call: TRBJ2-4; v_call: TRBV4-1; d_call: .; cdr3_aa: CASSLREAKNIQYF; cdr3_nt: TGCGCCAGCAGCCTGAGGGAAGCCAAAAACATTCAGTACTTC
clone_size: few; cdr3_length: 14; j_call: TRBJ1-4; v_call: TRBV7-9; d_call: TRBD1; cdr3_aa: CATGTGATNEKLFF; cdr3_nt: TGTGCCACGGGGACAGGGGCAACTAATGAAAAACTGTTTTTT
clone_size: few; cdr3_length: 17; j_call: TRBJ2-2; v_call: TRBV4-3; d_call: TRBD2; cdr3_aa: CASSPRASGGLSGELFF; cdr3_nt: TGCGCCAGCAGCCCCCGTGCTAGCGGGGGACTTAGCGGGGAGCTGTTTTTT
clone_size: .; cdr3_length: 16; j_call: TRBJ2-3; v_call: TRBV5-1; d_call: TRBD2; cdr3_aa: CASSSGASGSTDTQYF; cdr3_nt: TGCGCCAGCAGCTCTGGCGCTAGCGGAAGCACAGATACGCAGTATTTT
clone_size: many; cdr3_length: 13; j_call: TRBJ1-1; v_call: TRBV29-1; d_call: .; cdr3_aa: CSVGEGVNTEAFF; cdr3_nt: TGCAGCGTGGGGGAAGGTGTGAACACTGAAGCTTTCTTT
clone_size: few; cdr3_length: 15; j_call: TRBJ1-6; v_call: TRBV6-1; d_call: .; cdr3_aa: CASSVTEKFNSPLHF; cdr3_nt: TGTGCCAGCAGTGTGACAGAGAAATTTAATTCACCCCTCCACTTT
clone_size: .; cdr3_length: 17; j_call: TRBJ2-1; v_call: TRBV20-1; d_call: TRBD1; cdr3_aa: CSVPGQGPFSSYNEQFF; cdr3_nt: TGCAGTGTCCCGGGACAGGGACCTTTTTCTTCCTACAATGAGCAGTTCTTC
clone_size: .; cdr3_length: 11; j_call: TRBJ2-7; v_call: TRBV20-1; d_call: .; cdr3_aa: CSASAVYEQYF; cdr3_nt: TGCAGTGCTAGCGCCGTCTACGAGCAGTACTTC
clone_size: .; cdr3_length: 17; j_call: TRBJ1-1; v_call: TRBV7-2; d_call: TRBD1; cdr3_aa: CASRMAAQGAGYTEAFF; cdr3_nt: TGTGCCAGCAGAATGGCAGCACAGGGGGCTGGGTACACTGAAGCTTTCTTT
clone_size: .; cdr3_length: 14; j_call: TRBJ2-7; v_call: TRBV6-2/TRBV6-3; d_call: .; cdr3_aa: CASSEWLANYEQYF; cdr3_nt: TGTGCCAGCAGTGAGTGGCTAGCTAACTACGAGCAGTACTTC
clone_size: .; cdr3_length: 13; j_call: TRBJ1-5; v_call: TRBV2; d_call: TRBD1; cdr3_aa: CAGGTGGWQPQHF; cdr3_nt: TGTGCCGGGGGGACAGGGGGATGGCAGCCCCAGCATTTT
clone_size: many; cdr3_length: 15; j_call: TRBJ2-1; v_call: TRBV5-1; d_call: TRBD2; cdr3_aa: CASSTDRGGYNEQFF; cdr3_nt: TGCGCCAGCAGCACAGACCGGGGGGGCTACAATGAGCAGTTCTTC
clone_size: few; cdr3_length: 13; j_call: TRBJ1-1; v_call: TRBV12-3/TRBV12-4; d_call: .; cdr3_aa: CASSFVLNTEAFF; cdr3_nt: TGTGCCAGCAGTTTTGTATTGAACACTGAAGCTTTCTTT
clone_size: .; cdr3_length: 16; j_call: TRBJ2-2; v_call: TRBV12-3/TRBV12-4; d_call: .; cdr3_aa: CASSLAKAADTGELFF; cdr3_nt: TGTGCCAGCAGTTTAGCCAAGGCTGCGGACACCGGGGAGCTGTTTTTT
clone_size: many; cdr3_length: 14; j_call: TRBJ2-1; v_call: TRBV12-3/TRBV12-4; d_call: TRBD2; cdr3_aa: CASSIAGAANEQFF; cdr3_nt: TGTGCCAGCAGTATAGCGGGGGCGGCGAATGAGCAGTTCTTC
clone_size: .; cdr3_length: 14; j_call: TRBJ2-5; v_call: TRBV13; d_call: TRBD1; cdr3_aa: CASSQDRGAETQYF; cdr3_nt: TGTGCCAGCAGCCAAGACAGGGGGGCAGAGACCCAGTACTTC
clone_size: once; cdr3_length: 15; j_call: TRBJ1-2; v_call: TRBV6-1; d_call: TRBD1; cdr3_aa: CASKGQGATNYGYTF; cdr3_nt: TGTGCCAGCAAGGGACAGGGGGCGACTAACTATGGCTACACCTTC
clone_size: .; cdr3_length: 14; j_call: TRBJ2-7; v_call: TRBV7-2; d_call: .; cdr3_aa: CASSFGGPLEEQYF; cdr3_nt: TGTGCCAGCAGCTTCGGGGGCCCATTGGAGGAGCAGTACTTC
clone_size: few; cdr3_length: 15; j_call: TRBJ1-5; v_call: TRBV29-1; d_call: .; cdr3_aa: CSGASGGCSNQPQHF; cdr3_nt: TGCAGCGGAGCTTCGGGAGGGTGTAGCAATCAGCCCCAGCATTTT
clone_size: few; cdr3_length: 16; j_call: TRBJ1-4; v_call: TRBV25-1; d_call: .; cdr3_aa: CASSEGQGITNEKLFF; cdr3_nt: TGTGCCAGCAGTGAAGGCCAGGGTATAACTAATGAAAAACTGTTTTTT
clone_size: many; cdr3_length: 15; j_call: TRBJ2-4; v_call: TRBV4-3; d_call: TRBD1; cdr3_aa: CASSLTGDPKNIQYF; cdr3_nt: TGCGCCAGCAGCCTAACAGGGGACCCTAAAAACATTCAGTACTTC
clone_size: many; cdr3_length: 15; j_call: TRBJ2-4; v_call: TRBV11-2; d_call: TRBD2; cdr3_aa: CASSSPGGAKNIQYF; cdr3_nt: TGTGCCAGCAGCTCACCCGGGGGGGCCAAAAACATTCAGTACTTC
clone_size: many; cdr3_length: 14; j_call: TRBJ2-1; v_call: TRBV5-1; d_call: .; cdr3_aa: CASSRRAGYNEQFF; cdr3_nt: TGCGCCAGCAGCCGGCGGGCAGGGTACAATGAGCAGTTCTTC
clone_size: once; cdr3_length: 16; j_call: TRBJ2-1; v_call: TRBV7-2; d_call: .; cdr3_aa: CASSPPRGVSYNEQFF; cdr3_nt: TGTGCCAGCAGCCCACCGCGCGGGGTTTCCTACAATGAGCAGTTCTTC
clone_size: many; cdr3_length: 13; j_call: TRBJ1-2; v_call: TRBV6-5; d_call: .; cdr3_aa: CASSYSRGDGYTF; cdr3_nt: TGTGCCAGCAGTTACTCGAGAGGGGATGGCTACACCTTC
clone_size: few; cdr3_length: 17; j_call: TRBJ2-3; v_call: TRBV20-1; d_call: TRBD2; cdr3_aa: CCAREQRGGPSTDTQYF; cdr3_nt: TGCTGTGCTAGAGAGCAGCGGGGGGGCCCTAGCACAGATACGCAGTATTTT
clone_size: many; cdr3_length: 14; j_call: TRBJ1-6; v_call: TRBV6-1; d_call: .; cdr3_aa: CATRDWADNSPLHF; cdr3_nt: TGTGCCACCCGGGACTGGGCGGATAATTCACCCCTCCACTTT
clone_size: few; cdr3_length: 14; j_call: TRBJ1-2; v_call: TRBV20-1; d_call: .; cdr3_aa: CSALGGSVNYGYTF; cdr3_nt: TGCAGTGCCCTGGGCGGCAGCGTTAACTATGGCTACACCTTC
clone_size: many; cdr3_length: 15; j_call: TRBJ1-4; v_call: TRBV12-3/TRBV12-4; d_call: .; cdr3_aa: CASSNGRVLNEKLFF; cdr3_nt: TGTGCCAGCAGTAACGGACGGGTGTTAAATGAAAAACTGTTTTTT
clone_size: many; cdr3_length: 14; j_call: TRBJ1-4; v_call: TRBV6-5; d_call: .; cdr3_aa: CASSYSDRPEKLFF; cdr3_nt: TGTGCCAGCAGTTACTCGGACCGCCCAGAAAAACTGTTTTTT
clone_size: .; cdr3_length: 15; j_call: TRBJ2-3; v_call: TRBV20-1; d_call: TRBD2; cdr3_aa: CSAETLAGRTDTQYF; cdr3_nt: TGCAGTGCTGAGACGTTAGCGGGACGCACAGATACGCAGTATTTT
clone_size: few; cdr3_length: 15; j_call: TRBJ2-5; v_call: TRBV18; d_call: .; cdr3_aa: CASSPRGTQVGTQYF; cdr3_nt: TGTGCCAGCTCCCCCAGGGGTACCCAGGTTGGGACCCAGTACTTC
clone_size: many; cdr3_length: 13; j_call: TRBJ2-7; v_call: TRBV3-1; d_call: .; cdr3_aa: CASSQGEFREQYF; cdr3_nt: TGTGCCAGCAGCCAAGGGGAGTTCCGCGAGCAGTACTTC
clone_size: .; cdr3_length: 13; j_call: TRBJ2-3; v_call: TRBV20-1; d_call: TRBD2; cdr3_aa: CSASDGGGDTQYF; cdr3_nt: TGCAGTGCTAGTGATGGCGGGGGGGATACGCAGTATTTT
clone_size: .; cdr3_length: 15; j_call: TRBJ1-5; v_call: TRBV12-3/TRBV12-4; d_call: TRBD1; cdr3_aa: CASSFMDRGHQPQHF; cdr3_nt: TGTGCCAGCAGTTTTATGGACAGGGGTCATCAGCCCCAGCATTTT
clone_size: few; cdr3_length: 15; j_call: TRBJ2-2; v_call: TRBV5-1; d_call: .; cdr3_aa: CASIHDRPNTGELFF; cdr3_nt: TGCGCCAGCATCCATGACAGACCGAACACCGGGGAGCTGTTTTTT
clone_size: .; cdr3_length: 15; j_call: TRBJ1-4; v_call: TRBV23-1; d_call: .; cdr3_aa: CASSFTRAWMKNCFF; cdr3_nt: .
clone_size: few; cdr3_length: 18; j_call: TRBJ2-5; v_call: TRBV20-1; d_call: TRBD2; cdr3_aa: CSVTPRYAGGLGQETQYF; cdr3_nt: TGCAGTGTCACCCCCCGGTACGCGGGGGGTCTAGGCCAAGAGACCCAGTACTTC
clone_size: few; cdr3_length: 15; j_call: TRBJ1-2; v_call: TRBV7-9; d_call: .; cdr3_aa: CASSLDQLTGYGYTF; cdr3_nt: TGTGCCAGCAGCTTAGATCAGTTGACGGGCTATGGCTACACCTTC
clone_size: .; cdr3_length: 16; j_call: TRBJ2-2; v_call: TRBV3-1; d_call: TRBD1; cdr3_aa: CASSPNGQGGSGELFF; cdr3_nt: TGTGCCAGCAGCCCCAACGGACAGGGTGGCTCCGGGGAGCTGTTTTTT
clone_size: .; cdr3_length: 14; j_call: TRBJ2-3; v_call: TRBV12-3/TRBV12-4; d_call: .; cdr3_aa: CASRRDPSTDTQYF; cdr3_nt: TGTGCCAGCAGACGTGATCCTAGCACAGATACGCAGTATTTT
clone_size: many; cdr3_length: 12; j_call: TRBJ1-1; v_call: TRBV6-5; d_call: .; cdr3_aa: CASRTSGDLSFF; cdr3_nt: TGTGCCAGCAGAACTTCGGGGGACTTAAGTTTCTTT